The subject of this entry is one TCR beta chain. These data are taken from a study of cytomegalovirus exposure and HLA in healthy donors. Both 60 Vbeta primers and 13 Jbeta primers went into the PCR. Generated by immunoSEQ multiplex PCR, the TCRdb table keeps only in-frame clones and is missing some. Of roughly 120,000 clones detected, about 76% appear once; the ten largest clones hold 2% to 2.5%. The V gene end was trimmed by 5 bases and the J gene end by 1 base; junction bases not matched to a gene: 7. The length of the CDR3 is 16 residues. Germline V gives CDR1 SEHNR, CDR2 FQNEAQ (reference sequence).

The chain employs TRBV7-9 and TRBJ1-1, with 10 bases aligning to TRBD1. The source of this sequence is a woman in her thirties or forties in good health and CMV-seronegative. Sequencing was done on a sample of PBMCs. The CDR3 sequence: CASSARTGGANTEAFF. The DNA for the CDR3 is TGTGCCAGCAGCGCCCGGACAGGGGGGGCGAACACTGAAGCTTTCTTT.